The table lists the clone carrying this T cell receptor (beta chain) with a count of one. Antigen unknown. Autoimmune disease history or systemic immunosuppression led to patients being barred. These data originate in a study of OX40 agonist ivuxolimab in advanced cancers. About the research overall: Mean age approximately 66 years, range 23 to 79; roughly 82% male. Patients achieving partial responses numbered three: one hepatocellular carcinoma case and two cutaneous melanoma cases. Overall study results and limits: Among T cells, CD8+ cells averaged more expanded clones than CD4+ cells.

With 4 bases removed from V and 4 bases from J, the gap between germline ends came to 14 bases. This CDR3 comprises 15 residues. The germline CDR1 and CDR2 sequences are LGHNA and YNFKEQ. Repertoires were generated with immunoSEQ multiplex PCR, while TCRdb's copy carries only in-frame clones and drops some. The sample consists of 70,000 to 80,000 clones, around 89% of them appearing once. The genes are TRBV4-2 and TRBJ2-1; D call uncertain. The sample in question was CD4+ or CD8+ T cells sorted from blood, obtained in a trial of the OX40 agonist ivuxolimab. The source of this sequence is an adult with an advanced solid tumor such as melanoma, head and neck, liver or kidney cancer. CDR3 amino acids: CASSRPELFYNEQFF. For the CDR3, the DNA is TGTGCCAGCAGCCGCCCGGAACTATTTTACAATGAGCAGTTCTTC.